The rows below give T cell receptor beta chains drawn from one sample of a study of shared clonotypes between healthy human individuals. Profiled with immunoSEQ multiplex PCR; TCRdb holds only in-frame clones, not every one. The table has nearly 2 million clones, around 96% seen once. Sequencing used naive CD8+ T cells sorted from blood. The receptor set was obtained from a man younger than 35 in good health. CDR3s include the opening cysteine and the closing phenylalanine or tryptophan. D genes are given only for firm matches. Clone size is given for some rows only: seen once, a few or many times, or a class if the clone is expanded.

J gene	V gene	clone size	D gene	CDR3 length	CDR3 protein	CDR3 DNA
TRBJ2-7	TRBV11-2	.	.	16	CASSLDPFSLTYEQYF	TGTGCCAGCAGCTTAGATCCGTTCAGTCTTACCTACGAGCAGTACTTC
TRBJ2-7	TRBV11-2	.	.	11	CASSHIYEQYF	TGTGCCAGCAGCCACATTTACGAGCAGTACTTC
TRBJ2-7	TRBV4-1	.	TRBD1	15	CASSGAGTGRNEQYF	TGCGCCAGCAGCGGCGCCGGGACAGGGAGGAACGAGCAGTACTTC
TRBJ2-5	TRBV5-4	.	.	12	CASSRTQETQYF	TGTGCCAGCAGCCGGACCCAAGAGACCCAGTACTTC
TRBJ2-7	TRBV6-6	.	TRBD2	15	CASTLAGDSSYEQYF	TGTGCCAGCACTCTAGCGGGAGACTCTTCCTACGAGCAGTACTTC
TRBJ1-1	TRBV11-1	.	.	14	CASSQAWVFTEAFF	TGTGCCAGCAGCCAAGCTTGGGTTTTCACTGAAGCTTTCTTT
TRBJ1-6	TRBV6-1	few	TRBD1	13	CASNRGLDSPLHF	TGTGCCAGCAACAGGGGGCTTGACTCACCCCTCCACTTT
TRBJ1-5	TRBV27	.	.	17	CASSSLGQGWSNQPQHF	TGTGCCAGCAGTTCCCTTGGGCAGGGGTGGAGCAATCAGCCCCAGCATTTT
TRBJ2-1	TRBV6-5	.	.	15	CASSLGGGLYNEQFF	TGTGCCAGCAGTCTAGGAGGGGGACTCTACAATGAGCAGTTCTTC
TRBJ2-3	TRBV10-2	.	.	20	CASSDEQPGGPYLLGDTQYF	TGCGCCAGCAGTGACGAGCAACCCGGGGGGCCATATCTTCTGGGAGATACGCAGTATTTT
TRBJ2-1	TRBV4-2	.	TRBD2	18	CASSQDPLLADSYNEQFF	TGTGCCAGCAGCCAAGATCCCCTACTAGCGGACTCCTACAATGAGCAGTTCTTC
TRBJ1-4	TRBV19	.	.	13	CATEGVENEKLFF	TGTGCCACCGAGGGGGTCGAGAATGAAAAACTGTTTTTT
TRBJ2-7	TRBV28	.	TRBD2	14	CASSGLAGWSEQYF	TGTGCCAGCTCGGGACTAGCGGGCTGGAGCGAGCAGTACTTC
TRBJ1-2	TRBV9	.	.	17	CASSLWGQAGENYGYTF	TGTGCCAGCAGCCTTTGGGGCCAGGCAGGGGAGAACTATGGCTACACCTTC
TRBJ2-7	TRBV27	.	.	16	CASSNSVGHYLHEQYF	TGTGCCAGCAGCAACTCCGTGGGGCACTATCTCCACGAGCAGTACTTC
TRBJ2-1	TRBV13	once	.	13	CASSSPSTNEQFF	TGTGCCAGCAGCTCCCCTAGTACCAATGAGCAGTTCTTC
TRBJ1-2	TRBV5-6	.	.	16	CASSSFDSYGEIVYTF	TGTGCCAGCAGCTCCTTCGACAGCTATGGGGAGATTGTCTACACCTTC
TRBJ1-6	TRBV5-1	.	.	17	CASSLGSSGIDNSPLHF	TGCGCCAGCAGCTTGGGATCCAGCGGAATTGATAATTCACCCCTCCACTTT
TRBJ1-3	TRBV28	once	.	14	CASSRTFSGNTIYF	TGTGCCAGCAGTAGGACCTTCTCTGGAAACACCATATATTTT
TRBJ2-7	TRBV6-6	.	TRBD1	14	CASSYSSGGHEQYF	TGTGCCAGCAGTTACTCGTCAGGGGGCCACGAGCAGTACTTC
TRBJ1-1	TRBV6-5	.	.	14	CASSLEYGATEAFF	TGTGCCAGCAGTTTGGAATATGGGGCTACTGAAGCTTTCTTT
TRBJ2-7	TRBV13	.	TRBD1	13	CASTGTGTYEQYF	TGTGCCAGCACCGGGACAGGGACTTACGAGCAGTACTTC
TRBJ2-3	TRBV7-9	.	.	12	CASSPLADTQYF	TGTGCCAGCAGCCCGCTAGCAGATACGCAGTATTTT
TRBJ1-1	TRBV4-3	.	.	15	CASSQVWAGRTEAFF	TGCGCCAGCAGCCAAGTATGGGCTGGGAGGACTGAAGCTTTCTTT
TRBJ2-5	TRBV19	.	.	15	CASSISRSRQETQYF	TGTGCCAGTAGTATATCCCGATCCCGCCAAGAGACCCAGTACTTC
TRBJ1-4	TRBV28	.	.	14	CASSPTARNEKLFF	TGTGCCAGCAGTCCGACCGCTCGGAATGAAAAACTGTTTTTT
TRBJ1-6	TRBV27	.	TRBD1	15	CASSLVTGSNSPLHF	TGTGCCAGCAGTTTGGTGACAGGGAGTAATTCACCCCTCCACTTT
TRBJ1-3	TRBV28	.	.	15	CASREQVLSGNTIYF	TGTGCCAGCAGAGAACAGGTGCTCTCTGGAAACACCATATATTTT
TRBJ2-2	TRBV6-5	.	TRBD1	15	CASSSGQGAAGELFF	TGTGCCAGCAGTTCTGGACAGGGGGCAGCCGGGGAGCTGTTTTTT
TRBJ2-1	TRBV4-1	once	TRBD2	17	CASSSMGGPGSYNEQFF	TGCGCCAGCAGCTCCATGGGAGGGCCGGGCTCCTACAATGAGCAGTTCTTC
TRBJ1-2	TRBV16	.	.	13	CASSQDTGSGYTF	TGTGCCAGCAGCCAAGACACCGGATCTGGCTACACCTTC
TRBJ2-3	TRBV4-1	.	.	15	CASSQDPLTSGTQYF	TGCGCCAGCAGCCAAGACCCCCTGACTAGTGGTACGCAGTATTTT
TRBJ2-7	TRBV7-2	.	.	12	CASSLLHYEQYF	TGTGCCAGCAGCTTACTCCACTACGAGCAGTACTTC
TRBJ1-6	TRBV5-8	.	.	16	CASSRPRDNYNSPLHF	TGTGCCAGCAGCCGACCGAGGGATAACTATAATTCACCCCTCCACTTT
TRBJ2-1	TRBV6-1	.	.	15	CASSEQSDPYNEQFF	TGTGCCAGCAGTGAACAATCGGACCCTTACAATGAGCAGTTCTTC
TRBJ1-2	TRBV6-1	.	.	14	CASSVIGTSSGYTF	TGTGCCAGCAGTGTGATCGGGACTTCGAGTGGCTACACCTTC
TRBJ2-1	TRBV5-6	.	.	16	CASSLPDSPSYNEQFF	TGTGCCAGCAGCCTCCCGGATAGCCCATCCTACAATGAGCAGTTCTTC
TRBJ1-5	TRBV2	.	.	17	CASNRAGLLDPTQPQHF	TGTGCCAGCAATCGGGCAGGTCTTTTGGACCCCACTCAGCCCCAGCATTTT
TRBJ1-1	TRBV4-1	.	.	12	CASSPGFTEAFF	TGCGCCAGCAGCCCAGGGTTCACTGAAGCTTTCTTT
TRBJ2-7	TRBV6-6	.	TRBD2	13	CATISGSSYEQYF	TGTGCTACAATTAGCGGGAGCTCCTACGAGCAGTACTTC
TRBJ2-5	TRBV5-1	.	.	16	CASSYGGQGLQETQYF	TGCGCCAGCAGCTATGGTGGGCAGGGGTTACAAGAGACCCAGTACTTC
TRBJ2-3	TRBV7-9	.	.	15	CASIIAPGGTDTQYF	TGTGCCAGCATCATAGCCCCGGGGGGCACAGATACGCAGTATTTT
TRBJ2-7	TRBV20-1	.	.	11	CSASIGVEQYF	TGCAGTGCTAGCATCGGGGTCGAGCAGTACTTC
TRBJ1-6	TRBV11-2	.	.	13	CASSLETYSPLHF	TGTGCCAGCAGCTTAGAGACATATTCACCCCTCCACTTT
TRBJ2-7	TRBV9	.	TRBD2	15	CASSDGLAGVDEQYF	TGTGCCAGCAGCGACGGACTAGCGGGGGTGGACGAGCAGTACTTC
TRBJ2-1	TRBV6-1	.	TRBD1	15	CASSNDRGAYNEQFF	TGTGCCAGCAGCAACGACAGGGGGGCCTACAATGAGCAGTTCTTC
TRBJ1-1	TRBV7-2	.	.	17	CASSLGSLGRGHTEAFF	TGTGCCAGCAGCTTAGGTAGTTTAGGCAGGGGCCACACTGAAGCTTTCTTT
TRBJ2-1	TRBV5-6	.	TRBD2	16	CASSLVVAGPYNEQFF	TGTGCCAGCAGCTTGGTAGTAGCGGGGCCCTACAATGAGCAGTTCTTC
TRBJ2-2	TRBV27	.	.	16	CASSDLGSLHTGELFF	TGTGCCAGCAGTGACCTCGGGAGTCTACACACCGGGGAGCTGTTTTTT
TRBJ2-7	TRBV19	.	.	14	CASSLGLFYYEQYF	TGTGCCAGTAGTTTGGGTCTTTTCTACTACGAGCAGTACTTC
TRBJ2-7	TRBV4-1	.	TRBD2	15	CASSPSGLESYEQYF	TGCGCCAGCAGCCCCTCGGGACTAGAGTCCTACGAGCAGTACTTC
TRBJ2-3	TRBV11-2	.	TRBD2	14	CASSRLAGADTQYF	TGTGCCAGCAGTAGACTAGCGGGTGCAGATACGCAGTATTTT
TRBJ2-7	TRBV5-4	.	TRBD1	13	CASSQGQTYEQYF	TGTGCCAGCAGCCAGGGACAGACCTACGAGCAGTACTTC
TRBJ2-7	TRBV5-1	.	.	13	CASSLASGYEQYF	TGCGCCAGCAGCTTGGCCTCGGGATACGAGCAGTACTTC
TRBJ2-4	TRBV5-4	.	.	15	CASSLLPAVENIQYF	TGTGCCAGCAGCCTCCTACCAGCGGTCGAAAACATTCAGTACTTC
TRBJ2-7	TRBV4-1	.	TRBD1	14	CASSQVGTGYEQYF	TGCGCCAGCAGCCAAGTTGGGACAGGTTACGAGCAGTACTTC
TRBJ2-5	TRBV28	.	.	12	CATEGIGETQYF	TGTGCCACCGAGGGGATCGGGGAGACCCAGTACTTC
TRBJ1-1	TRBV6-6	.	.	16	CASSYSMDVHGAEAFF	TGTGCCAGCAGTTACTCGATGGACGTACACGGAGCTGAAGCTTTCTTT
TRBJ2-1	TRBV18	.	TRBD2	16	CASSPPTSGIGNEQFF	TGTGCCAGCTCACCACCGACTAGCGGGATCGGTAATGAGCAGTTCTTC